Listed below are T cell receptor beta chains from one sample, sequenced in a study of blood T cell repertoires in COVID-19. Clones were sequenced by immunoSEQ multiplex PCR, and TCRdb holds only the in-frame ones, with some missing. The sample has 50,000 to 60,000 clones, approximately 91% seen once. The sequenced material came from peripheral blood. The receptors originated from a man between 60 and 75 years old with active COVID-19. CDR3s include the opening cysteine and the closing phenylalanine or tryptophan. The order of the fields is clone size, V gene, D gene, J gene, CDR3 protein, CDR3 DNA. A D gene is named only where the DNA matches it firmly. Some rows mark clone size as missing; the rest say once, few, many or name a class of expanded clone.

>few|TRBV28|TRBD2|TRBJ2-7
CASSLSGNYEQYF
TGTGCCAGCAGTTTAAGCGGGAACTACGAGCAGTACTTC
>.|TRBV27|.|TRBJ2-1
CASRLSGPSNEQFF
TGTGCCAGCAGATTGAGCGGGCCGTCCAATGAGCAGTTCTTC
>.|TRBV27|.|TRBJ1-6
CASSQTSSYNSPLHF
TGTGCCAGCAGTCAAACGAGCTCCTATAATTCACCCCTCCACTTT
>.|TRBV4-1|.|TRBJ2-5
CASSAQQGGRETQYF
TGCGCCAGCAGTGCACAACAGGGGGGGAGGGAGACCCAGTACTTC
>.|TRBV24-1|.|TRBJ2-3
CATSGEDTKRVRTDTQYF
TGTGCCACCAGTGGCGAAGACACGAAAAGAGTCCGCACAGATACGCAGTATTTT
>.|TRBV29-1|TRBD1|TRBJ1-3
CSVGQGAGNTIYF
TGCAGCGTTGGACAGGGTGCTGGAAACACCATATATTTT
>once|TRBV11-3|.|TRBJ2-1
CASSLEAGSSYNEQFF
TGTGCCAGCAGCTTAGAGGCGGGGAGCTCCTACAATGAGCAGTTCTTC
>.|TRBV27|.|TRBJ1-2
CASSLQGSDGYTF
TGTGCCAGCAGCTTACAGGGTTCAGATGGCTACACCTTC
>.|TRBV11-3|TRBD2|TRBJ2-1
CASSRFGAGVGNEQFF
TGTGCCAGCAGCAGGTTTGGGGCGGGAGTGGGCAATGAGCAGTTCTTC
>.|TRBV5-1|.|TRBJ2-6
CASSFTGSGANVLTF
TGCGCCAGCAGCTTTACAGGGTCTGGGGCCAACGTCCTGACTTTC
>once|TRBV4-1|.|TRBJ2-2
CASSQLDMTNTGELFF
TGCGCCAGCAGCCAACTGGACATGACGAACACCGGGGAGCTGTTTTTT
>.|TRBV6-2/TRBV6-3|.|TRBJ1-6
CASSPRRSSYNSPLHF
TGTGCCAGCAGCCCTAGACGGAGCTCCTATAATTCACCCCTCCACTTT
>.|TRBV5-8|.|TRBJ2-4
CASSSYRVATKNIQYF
TGTGCCAGCAGCTCTTACAGGGTTGCGACCAAAAACATTCAGTACTTC
>.|TRBV18|.|TRBJ2-5
CASSPPMYARRDQETQYF
TGTGCCAGCTCACCGCCCATGTACGCACGCAGGGACCAAGAGACCCAGTACTTC
>.|TRBV4-1|TRBD1|TRBJ2-2
CASSHRTRTGGFGELFF
TGCGCCAGCAGCCACAGAACCCGGACAGGGGGCTTCGGGGAGCTGTTTTTT
>.|TRBV4-1|.|TRBJ2-7
CASSLALESYEQYF
TGCGCCAGCAGCCTAGCACTGGAGTCCTACGAGCAGTACTTC
>.|TRBV11-2|.|TRBJ1-2
CASSLYRSQGGYTF
TGTGCCAGCAGCTTATACCGATCACAGGGTGGCTACACCTTC
>.|TRBV11-2|TRBD2|TRBJ2-7
CASRQGSGRASYEQYF
TGTGCCAGCCGTCAAGGTAGCGGGAGGGCATCCTACGAGCAGTACTTC
>.|TRBV12-3/TRBV12-4|.|TRBJ1-2
CASSPIYSGYTF
TGTGCCAGCAGCCCTATCTATTCCGGCTACACCTTC
>.|TRBV5-6|TRBD1|TRBJ1-2
CASSSGQGDGHYGYTF
TGTGCCAGCAGCTCGGGACAGGGAGACGGACACTATGGCTACACCTTC
>.|TRBV7-9|.|TRBJ2-1
CASSPDSEQFF
TGTGCCAGCAGCCCCGACAGTGAGCAGTTCTTC
>.|TRBV27|.|TRBJ1-1
CASGREEVDTEAFF
TGTGCCAGCGGCCGGGAGGAGGTAGACACTGAAGCTTTCTTT
>.|TRBV2|TRBD1|TRBJ1-5
CASSLRTGKGPQHF
TGTGCCAGCAGTCTCCGGACAGGGAAAGGTCCCCAGCATTTT
>.|TRBV15|TRBD1|TRBJ2-1
CATIARGNEQFF
TGTGCCACCATTGCCAGGGGGAATGAGCAGTTCTTC
>once|TRBV9|.|TRBJ2-7
CASSVGRQSSYEQYF
TGTGCCAGCAGCGTAGGCAGGCAAAGCTCCTACGAGCAGTACTTC
>.|TRBV9|.|TRBJ2-1
CASSADNEQFF
TGTGCCAGCAGCGCGGACAATGAGCAGTTCTTC
>.|TRBV6-6|TRBD2|TRBJ2-7
CASSYSRRENEQYF
TGTGCCAGCAGTTACTCGAGGCGGGAGAACGAGCAGTACTTC